The sequence of this T cell receptor (beta chain) was determined in a study of blood T cells in healthy people across ages. General observations from the study: In older individuals, TCR beta diversity per million T cells was lower, falling roughly linearly with age. Estimates based on one million T cells were treated as lower bounds.

The CDR3 covers 15 residues. Germline loops: CDR1 MNHNY, CDR2 SVGAGI (reference sequence). The trim removed 4 bases at V and 2 bases at J, leaving 6 bases unmatched. Alongside a J-beta primer mix, a sample-barcoded 5' primer served in a second PCR lasting 7 to 11 cycles. TCRdb passed the 5' RACE reads through MiXCR, listing each CDR3 protein once. This sample yields about 680,000 distinct CDR3 sequences, of which roughly 50% are seen a single time; roughly a third belongs to the top ten. To note about this clonotype: Its antigen is undetermined.

This chain joins TRBV6-6 and TRBJ2-3, with 7 bases aligning to TRBD1. This clonotype was sampled from a woman aged 60-75 years in good health. The sample was blood. CDR3 residues: CASSSRGRVTDTQYF. The CDR3, as DNA: TGTGCCAGCAGTTCAAGGGGGCGCGTCACAGATACGCAGTATTTT.